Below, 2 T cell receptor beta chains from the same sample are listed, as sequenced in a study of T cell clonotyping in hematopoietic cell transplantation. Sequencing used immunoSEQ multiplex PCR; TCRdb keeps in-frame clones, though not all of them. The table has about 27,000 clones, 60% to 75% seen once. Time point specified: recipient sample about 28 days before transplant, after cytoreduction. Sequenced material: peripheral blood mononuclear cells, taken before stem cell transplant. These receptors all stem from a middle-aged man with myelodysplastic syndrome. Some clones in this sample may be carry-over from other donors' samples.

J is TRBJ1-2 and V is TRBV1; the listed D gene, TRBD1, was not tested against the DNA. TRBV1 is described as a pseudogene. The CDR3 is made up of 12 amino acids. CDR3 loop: CTSSLDRGGYTF. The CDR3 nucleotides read TGCACCAGCAGCCTTGACAGGGGTGGCTACACCTTC.

CDR3 DNA sequence: TGTGCCAGCAGTTTCGGGAGTGCAGGGCGGATCGAAGCTTTCTTT. Residues: CASSFGSAGRIEAFF. The chain is built from TRBV27 and TRBJ1-1; weak D call: TRBD1 (5 bases). Germline lookup yields CDR1 MNHEY and CDR2 SMNVEV (reference sequence). V was clipped by 3 bases and J by 8 bases, with 19 bases between them. The CDR3 sequence is 15 residues long.